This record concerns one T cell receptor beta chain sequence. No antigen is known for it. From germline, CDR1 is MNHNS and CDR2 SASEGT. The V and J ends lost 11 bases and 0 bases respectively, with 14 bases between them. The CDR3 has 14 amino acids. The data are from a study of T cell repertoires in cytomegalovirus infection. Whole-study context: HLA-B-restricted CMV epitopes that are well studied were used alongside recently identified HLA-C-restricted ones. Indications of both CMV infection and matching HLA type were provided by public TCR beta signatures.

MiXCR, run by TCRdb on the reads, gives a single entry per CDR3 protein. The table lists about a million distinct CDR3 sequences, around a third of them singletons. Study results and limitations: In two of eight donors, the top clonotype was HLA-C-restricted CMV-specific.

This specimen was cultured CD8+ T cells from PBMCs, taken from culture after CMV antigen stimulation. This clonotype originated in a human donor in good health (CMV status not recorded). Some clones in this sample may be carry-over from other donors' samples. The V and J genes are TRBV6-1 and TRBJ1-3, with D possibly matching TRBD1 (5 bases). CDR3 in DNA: TGTGCCGGAGGGGCGGATTTCTCTGGAAACACCATATATTTT. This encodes CAGGADFSGNTIYF.